This is a list of T cell receptor beta chains from one sample in a study of molecular identifiers for immune sequencing clone quantification. Each CDR3 protein is one row after TCRdb ran MiXCR on the PCR reads. This sample yields 85,000 to 90,000 distinct CDR3 sequences, of which 20% to 30% are seen a single time; about 0.8% belongs to the top ten. What was sequenced was naive CD8+ T cells from blood, with Jurkat cell RNA spiked in. All receptors come from a human donor in good health. Some libraries in this study had Jurkat cell RNA spiked in. Both conserved end residues are part of each CDR3. D genes are given only for firm matches. Not every row has a clone size; where given, it reads once, few, many or a size class.

J | D | V | size | CDR3 | DNA
TRBJ2-3 | - | TRBV20-1 | - | CCARDLGGLDTQYF | TGCTGTGCCAGAGATCTTGGAGGGCTGGATACGCAGTATTTT
TRBJ1-2 | - | TRBV27 | many | CASSQDGANYGYTF | TGTGCCAGCAGTCAGGACGGAGCTAACTATGGCTACACCTTC
TRBJ2-4 | - | TRBV2 | many | CASSEYLTRNPLDF | TGTGCCAGCAGTGAATATTTAACGAGGAATCCCTTGGACTTC
TRBJ2-3 | TRBD2 | TRBV20-1 | few | CSARAELAASTDTQYF | TGCAGTGCTAGAGCCGAGCTAGCGGCAAGCACAGATACGCAGTATTTT
TRBJ2-1 | - | TRBV4-1 | - | CASSTEGVGGNEQFF | TGCGCCAGCAGCACAGAGGGGGTCGGGGGCAATGAGCAGTTCTTC
TRBJ2-1 | - | TRBV30 | many | CAWRPHNEQFF | TGTGCCTGGAGACCTCACAATGAGCAGTTCTTC
TRBJ2-6 | - | TRBV6-6 | many | CASSYGSGANVLTF | TGTGCCAGCAGTTACGGCTCTGGGGCCAACGTCCTGACTTTC
TRBJ2-7 | TRBD2 | TRBV7-9 | few | CASSPGLAGDYEQYF | TGTGCCAGCAGCCCGGGACTAGCGGGCGACTACGAGCAGTACTTC
TRBJ2-7 | TRBD1 | TRBV10-2 | many | CASSSTGDEQYF | TGCGCCAGCAGTTCGACAGGGGATGAGCAGTACTTC
TRBJ2-7 | - | TRBV19 | - | CASSLGGGAPAQYF | TGTGCCAGTAGTCTCGGAGGGGGGGCCCCCGCGCAGTACTTC
TRBJ2-1 | - | TRBV4-3 | - | CASNQDQISNVNKQFF | TGCGCCAGCAACCAAGATCAAATCAGTAATGTAAATAAGCAATTCTTC
TRBJ2-5 | TRBD2 | TRBV28 | - | CASRQTGGLAGETQYF | TGTGCCAGCAGGCAGACCGGGGGACTAGCTGGGGAGACCCAGTACTTC
TRBJ2-7 | TRBD2 | TRBV20-1 | many | CSARDVRTSGIYEQYF | TGCAGTGCTAGAGATGTTAGGACTAGCGGGATCTACGAGCAGTACTTC
TRBJ2-7 | TRBD1 | TRBV14 | - | CASSQGAGTGFYEQYF | TGTGCCAGCAGCCAAGGTGCGGGGACAGGATTCTACGAGCAGTACTTC
TRBJ1-1 | TRBD1 | TRBV28 | few | CASSPYRGRPPEAFF | TGTGCCAGCAGTCCTTACAGGGGGCGACCACCTGAAGCTTTCTTT
TRBJ2-7 | TRBD2 | TRBV19 | - | CASSIGTTSYYEQYF | TGTGCCAGTAGTATCGGGACTACCTCCTACTACGAGCAGTACTTC
TRBJ1-4 | - | TRBV15 | - | CATTGGNEKLFF | TGTGCCACCACGGGTGGTAATGAAAAACTGTTTTTT
TRBJ1-1 | TRBD1 | TRBV28 | few | CASRRGPEAFF | TGTGCCAGCAGAAGGGGGCCTGAAGCTTTCTTT
TRBJ2-7 | TRBD2 | TRBV4-2 | many | CASSQDILAGVSEQYF | TGTGCCAGCAGCCAAGATATACTAGCGGGAGTTTCCGAGCAGTACTTC
TRBJ2-7 | - | TRBV2 | - | CASRAGWESSYEQYF | TGTGCCAGCAGGGCTGGTTGGGAGAGCTCCTACGAGCAGTACTTC
TRBJ2-7 | - | TRBV6-2/TRBV6-3 | - | CASTGLSSYEQYF | TGTGCCAGCACGGGACTCAGCTCCTACGAGCAGTACTTC
TRBJ1-1 | - | TRBV7-6 | few | CASSLSLGMDTEAFF | TGTGCCAGCAGCTTATCACTGGGAATGGACACTGAAGCTTTCTTT
TRBJ1-5 | - | TRBV19 | - | CASTTTSAGQPQHF | TGTGCCAGTACCACTACCTCGGCAGGTCAGCCCCAGCATTTT
TRBJ2-5 | - | TRBV6-1 | - | CASSILTDQETQYF | TGTGCTAGCAGTATCCTGACAGACCAAGAGACCCAGTACTTC
TRBJ2-1 | - | TRBV13 | few | CASSFRLGEWEQFF | TGTGCCAGCAGCTTCCGACTAGGGGAATGGGAGCAGTTCTTC
TRBJ2-7 | - | TRBV27 | many | CASSLDPVDEQYF | TGTGCCAGCAGTTTAGACCCCGTGGACGAGCAGTACTTC
TRBJ2-7 | - | TRBV5-5 | many | CASSISSSSYEQYF | TGTGCCAGCAGCATTAGCTCGAGCTCCTACGAGCAGTACTTC
TRBJ1-1 | - | TRBV20-1 | - | CSARRKQGWNTEAFF | TGCAGTGCTAGACGTAAACAGGGTTGGAACACTGAAGCTTTCTTT
TRBJ1-5 | TRBD1 | TRBV12-3/TRBV12-4 | - | CASSWTGGSGQPQHF | TGTGCCAGCAGTTGGACAGGGGGGAGCGGTCAGCCCCAGCATTTT
TRBJ2-7 | TRBD2 | TRBV29-1 | many | CSAEGLAGGLLEQYF | TGCAGCGCCGAGGGACTAGCGGGAGGGCTTTTGGAGCAGTACTTC
TRBJ1-1 | - | TRBV10-2 | - | CASSEWGIGTNVAEAFF | TGCGCCAGCAGTGAATGGGGCATCGGTACTAATGTGGCTGAAGCTTTCTTT
TRBJ2-1 | - | TRBV20-1 | many | CSARRASYNEQFF | TGCAGTGCCCGAAGGGCTTCCTACAATGAGCAGTTCTTC
TRBJ2-2 | TRBD1 | TRBV9 | few | CASSPWTGNTGELFF | TGTGCCAGCAGCCCTTGGACAGGGAACACCGGGGAGCTGTTTTTT
TRBJ2-1 | - | TRBV13 | few | CASSFYSSNEQFF | TGTGCCAGCAGCTTTTATAGCTCCAATGAGCAGTTCTTC
TRBJ2-3 | TRBD1 | TRBV2 | - | CASSEVVGTGGTDTQYF | TGTGCCAGCAGTGAAGTGGTTGGGACAGGGGGAACAGATACGCAGTATTTT
TRBJ2-3 | TRBD1 | TRBV5-1 | many | CASSLLQGATDTQYF | TGCGCCAGCAGCTTACTACAGGGGGCCACAGATACGCAGTATTTT
TRBJ2-7 | TRBD1 | TRBV4-3 | many | CASSQDWGTGYEQYF | TGCGCCAGCAGCCAAGATTGGGGGACAGGGTACGAGCAGTACTTC
TRBJ2-7 | - | TRBV30 | few | CAWGEAGTSYEQYF | TGTGCCTGGGGTGAGGCGGGAACCTCCTACGAGCAGTACTTC
TRBJ1-1 | - | TRBV20-1 | many | CSARDINTEAFF | TGCAGTGCTCGGGACATCAACACTGAAGCTTTCTTT
TRBJ1-1 | - | TRBV7-9 | many | CASSPRLDSPEAFF | TGTGCCAGCAGCCCTAGGTTAGACAGTCCTGAAGCTTTCTTT
TRBJ2-3 | TRBD1 | TRBV4-3 | few | CASSPSTGATDTQYF | TGCGCCAGCAGCCCGAGTACAGGGGCCACAGATACGCAGTATTTT
TRBJ2-7 | - | TRBV28 | many | CASSFSLLKEQYF | TGTGCCAGCAGTTTCAGTCTCCTTAAGGAGCAGTACTTC
TRBJ2-1 | - | TRBV6-5 | - | CASGSSYNEQFF | TGTGCCAGCGGATCGTCCTACAATGAGCAGTTCTTC